This T cell receptor beta chain was recorded in a study of radiotherapy plus CTLA-4 blockade in lung cancer. Overall study results and limits: Interferon-beta, together with early blood T cell clone dynamics, reportedly best predicted response. Radiotherapy plus ipilimumab was followed by expansion in blood of tumor-derived TCR clones.

Germline lookup yields CDR1 MNHEY and CDR2 SMNVEV (reference sequence). The CDR3 loop spans 15 amino acids. V shed 4 bases and J shed 1 base, with 13 bases lying between them. Remarks on this clone: What it recognizes is unknown.

Some clones are missing from TCRdb's copy, which holds only in-frame ones; the method was immunoSEQ multiplex PCR. The table lists tens of thousands of clones, around four fifths of them singletons, with more than 0.65% in the top ten. This sequence joins TRBV27 and TRBJ1-1; D unclear. The receptor was derived from a human donor with non-small cell lung cancer who had stable disease on radiotherapy plus ipilimumab. Sequenced here: peripheral blood, sampled from a patient treated with radiotherapy plus ipilimumab. CDR3 residues: CASSSARPPNTEAFF. DNA for the CDR3: TGTGCCAGCAGTTCTGCTAGGCCACCGAACACTGAAGCTTTCTTT.